Each of the 23 T cell receptor beta chains below was sequenced from the same sample in a study of T cells after yellow fever vaccination (dated by TCRdb to about 2019). The treatment or condition tag for this specimen amounts to: live attenuated yellow fever vaccine strain. The library was produced with 5' RACE. Instrument on record: Illumina NovaSeq 6000. TCRdb itself trimmed the public reads at Q25 with fastp, ran MiXCR and retained productive beta chains. Entries are consolidated by CDR3 protein sequence, retaining the most common genes and DNA. The sample profile shows about 320,000 distinct CDR3 sequences; roughly a tenth of them were found once. The ten most abundant clones make up 3% to 3.5% of the sample. Here the sequenced sample was CD4+ T cells sorted from PBMCs, taken 45 days after the yellow fever booster vaccination. These receptors came from a man younger than 35 who received the YFV17D yellow fever vaccine.

This clonotype was counted ten times or more. This chain uses TRBV6-1 with TRBJ2-5, with TRBD2 matching 8 bases. The CDR3 loop spans 13 amino acids. The germline CDR1 and CDR2 sequences are MNHNS and SASEGT. The V and J ends lost 7 bases and 3 bases, in that order; junction bases with no gene match: 4. The CDR3 bases are TGTGCCAGCACCGGGGGGGGGAAAGAGACCCAGTACTTC. Protein product: CASTGGGKETQYF.

The chain couples TRBV6-2 or TRBV6-3 to TRBJ2-2, with 9 bases aligning to TRBD2. In germline, CDR1 is MNHEY, CDR2 SVGEGT. The junction had 9 bases not matched to a gene; V was cut back by 6 bases and J by 4 bases. The CDR3 contains 16 residues. This CDR3 reads CASSRRLAASTGELFF. CDR3 DNA: TGTGCCAGCAGCCGTCGACTAGCGGCGAGCACCGGGGAGCTGTTTTTT.

This clonotype turned up a few times. The chain employs TRBV20-1 and TRBJ2-5; 8 positions agree with TRBD2. CDR1 DFQATT and CDR2 SNEGSKA come from the germline V gene (reference sequence). This CDR3 has 15 amino acids. Trimming cost V 2 bases and J 4 bases; bases outside gene matches: 9. The CDR3 coding sequence is TGCAGTGCTAGACCCGGGCGGGGGGCAGGAGAGACCCAGTACTTC. It yields the protein CSARPGRGAGETQYF.

This chain joins TRBV3-1 and TRBJ2-7, with TRBD1 as a possible D gene (5 bases). CDR3 length equals 13 residues. From germline, CDR1 is LGHDT and CDR2 YNNKEL (reference sequence). The V end lost 2 bases, the J end lost 5 bases, and 10 bases lay between the germline ends. The CDR3 here is CASSQWQGNEQYF. As DNA, the CDR3 is TGTGCCAGCAGCCAATGGCAGGGCAACGAGCAGTACTTC.

The gene calls are TRBV9 and TRBJ1-1; D is unclear. CDR3 size: 15 residues. From germline, CDR1 is SGDLS and CDR2 YYNGEE. Trimming left V 4 bases short and J 4 bases short, with 17 bases between. The DNA for the CDR3 is TGTGCCAGCAGCCCAACCGGGGAGGTTGGCACTGAAGCTTTCTTT. Residues: CASSPTGEVGTEAFF.

This clonotype was observed a handful of times. The chain employs TRBV18 and TRBJ2-5; TRBD2 aligns across 10 bases. V lost 4 bases and J lost 4; bases outside the gene matches: 9. Germline V gives CDR1 KGHSH, CDR2 LQKENI. The CDR3 totals 16 residues. The CDR3 coding sequence is TGTGCCAGCTCACGGAATGGACTAGCGGAAGGAGAGACCCAGTACTTC. Amino acids: CASSRNGLAEGETQYF.

This clonotype showed up just a few times. The rearrangement links TRBV3-1 to TRBJ2-7; D unresolved. The CDR3 has 12 amino acids. The germline V gene encodes CDR1 LGHDT and CDR2 YNNKEL (reference sequence). The V and J ends lost 3 bases and 6 bases respectively, with 9 bases between them. The chain's CDR3 is CASSHLDGEQYF. CDR3 bases: TGTGCCAGCAGCCACCTAGATGGCGAGCAGTACTTC.

This clonotype was detected a few times. This chain uses TRBV5-1 with TRBJ2-3, with TRBD2 identical over 7 bases. The CDR3 is 14 amino acids. The V gene end was trimmed by 5 bases and the J gene end by 1 base; junction bases not matched to a gene: 4. Germline assignment: CDR1 SGHRS and CDR2 YFSETQ. The CDR3 DNA is TGCGCCAGCAGTTCGGCGGGGGGCACAGATACGCAGTATTTT. This codes for CASSSAGGTDTQYF.

This clonotype was counted between two and nine times. The chain carries TRBV4-1 and TRBJ2-3, with D possibly being TRBD1 (6 bases). Trimming cost V 2 bases and J 5 bases, with 14 bases left between them. CDR1 MGHRA and CDR2 YSYEKL come from the germline V gene. The CDR3 runs 15 residues. This CDR3 reads CASSQSGPQGDTQYF. CDR3 DNA sequence: TGCGCCAGCAGCCAATCGGGGCCACAGGGAGATACGCAGTATTTT.

This clonotype was observed a handful of times. The chain carries TRBV5-1 and TRBJ2-5; a possible D gene is TRBD1 (6 bases). Germline CDR1 SGHRS, CDR2 YFSETQ. V shed 0 bases and J shed 6 bases, with 12 bases lying between them. This CDR3 has 14 residues. The CDR3 nucleotides are TGCGCCAGCAGCTTGGAGTTAGGGGGAAAGACCCAGTACTTC. Translating it yields CASSLELGGKTQYF.

This clonotype was counted between two and nine times. The V and J genes are TRBV9 and TRBJ2-5, with 8 bases matching TRBD2. The CDR3 loop spans 15 amino acids. Trimming took 0 bases from V and 5 from J; bases not matched to a gene: 6. CDR1 and CDR2 from the germline V gene are SGDLS and YYNGEE. CDR3 sequence: CASSVASGGRETQYF. Here the CDR3 DNA reads TGTGCCAGCAGCGTAGCATCGGGGGGGAGGGAGACCCAGTACTTC.

This clonotype was seen ten or more times. The chain combines TRBV5-1 with TRBJ2-4; perhaps TRBD1 as D (6 bases). The germline gives CDR1 SGHRS, CDR2 YFSETQ. V was trimmed by 1 base and J by 8 bases, leaving 13 bases between them. CDR3 size: 14 residues. The CDR3 reads CASSLMAGVDIQYF. The CDR3 DNA follows: TGCGCCAGCAGCTTGATGGCAGGGGTAGACATTCAGTACTTC.

The sample holds many counts of this clonotype. The CDR3 DNA sequence: TGCAGTCCCTCGACAGGGTCGAACACTGAAGCTTTCTTT. As protein: CSPSTGSNTEAFF. The chain is built from TRBV20-1 and TRBJ1-1; 7 bases match TRBD1. CDR1 and CDR2 from the germline V gene are DFQATT and SNEGSKA (reference sequence). V shed 8 bases and J 1 base; nucleotides not matched to a gene: 7. CDR3 size: 13 residues.

V and J are TRBV20-1 and TRBJ2-3, with D hard to call. Germline assignment: CDR1 DFQATT and CDR2 SNEGSKA (reference sequence). Trimming removed 5 bases at V and 3 bases at J, with 15 bases between. The CDR3 spans 14 residues. The CDR3 is CSALRLGLTDTQYF. DNA for the CDR3: TGCAGTGCTCTCCGACTTGGTTTGACAGATACGCAGTATTTT.

V gene TRBV4-3 combines with J gene TRBJ1-5; 12 nucleotides align to TRBD1. V was clipped by 6 bases and J by 5 bases; unmatched bases: 11. CDR1 LGHNA and CDR2 YSLEER come from the germline V gene. The CDR3 is made up of 17 amino acids. CDR3 DNA: TGCGCCAGCAGTCAGTCCGGGACAGGGGGCCCCCATCAGCCCCAGCATTTT. Its translation: CASSQSGTGGPHQPQHF.

Ten or more counts support this clonotype. The chain is built from TRBV7-6 and TRBJ1-5; D unclear. The germline V gene has CDR1 SGHVS and CDR2 FNYEAQ. CDR3 size: 11 residues. Trimming took off 8 bases at V and 9 bases at J, with 11 bases between the two ends. The CDR3 nucleotides are TGTGCCAGCGGTCTAGAGTGGCCCCAGCATTTT. Encoded protein: CASGLEWPQHF.

This clonotype appeared a few times. This rearrangement joins TRBV5-1 to TRBJ2-3; 8 positions match TRBD2. V trimming: 0 bases; J trimming: 4 bases; junction bases outside the gene matches: 4. This CDR3 is built from 15 residues. In germline, CDR1 is SGHRS, CDR2 YFSETQ. In DNA, the CDR3 is TGCGCCAGCAGCTTGGGGGCTAGCGGGTCAGATACGCAGTATTTT. It encodes CASSLGASGSDTQYF.

The chain uses TRBV4-1 and TRBJ1-5, with 9 bases matching TRBD1. The junction had 3 bases not matched to a gene; V was cut back by 2 bases and J by 1 base. Germline V gene sequence: CDR1 MGHRA, CDR2 YSYEKL. CDR3 size: 16 residues. As DNA, the CDR3 is TGCGCCAGCAGCCAACGGGACAGGGCAAGCAATCAGCCCCAGCATTTT. This translates into CASSQRDRASNQPQHF.

This clonotype was found a few times. The J gene is TRBJ2-3, the V gene TRBV9, with D possibly TRBD2 on 7 matching bases. The CDR3 loop spans 19 amino acids. Germline-derived CDR1 and CDR2 are SGDLS and YYNGEE. V was cut by 4 bases and J by 2 bases, with 26 bases left in between. The CDR3 spells CASSPWGGQHERPTDTQYF. CDR3 nucleotides: TGTGCCAGCAGCCCCTGGGGGGGCCAGCACGAACGTCCCACAGATACGCAGTATTTT.

The genes are TRBV3-1 and TRBJ2-1, with D uncertain. Trimming cost V 3 bases and J 4 bases, with 7 bases left between them. The germline V gene has CDR1 LGHDT and CDR2 YNNKEL (reference sequence). This CDR3 is 13 amino acids long. The CDR3 sequence: CASSHDSYNEQFF. The CDR3 DNA is TGTGCCAGCAGCCATGACTCGTACAATGAGCAGTTCTTC.

The chain uses TRBV6-2 or TRBV6-3 and TRBJ2-7; D is perhaps TRBD1 (6 bases). V was trimmed by 8 bases and J by 4 bases, leaving 15 bases between them. The CDR3 extends over 13 amino acids. Per the germline V gene, CDR1 is MNHEY and CDR2 is SVGEGT. The CDR3 here is CASHSGHHYEQYV. The CDR3, as DNA: TGTGCCAGCCACTCGGGACACCATTACGAGCAGTACGTC.

This clonotype was detected a few times. The chain is built from TRBV20-1 and TRBJ1-1; tentative D call: TRBD1 (5 bases). The CDR3 totals 13 residues. The germline V and J ends were trimmed by 5 bases and 0 bases, with 10 bases remaining between them. The germline gives CDR1 DFQATT, CDR2 SNEGSKA (reference sequence). CDR3 residues: CSADRQMNTEAFF. The CDR3 nucleotides are TGCAGTGCTGATCGACAGATGAACACTGAAGCTTTCTTT.

This clonotype was counted many times. The J gene is TRBJ2-2, the V gene TRBV5-1; possible D gene TRBD1, 5 bases. Germline loops: CDR1 SGHRS, CDR2 YFSETQ. The CDR3 is made up of 15 amino acids. The V and J ends lost 0 bases and 2 bases respectively, with 8 bases between them. The CDR3 DNA follows: TGCGCCAGCAGCTTGGCCAGGGCAAACACCGGGGAGCTGTTTTTT. This translates into CASSLARANTGELFF.